The rows below give T cell receptor delta chains drawn from one sample of a study of fetal and pediatric gammadelta thymocytes. TCRdb called clones from the reads again using CATT. Of over 1,500 delta-chain clones in the sample, approximately 23% were seen once. What was sequenced was non-Vgamma9Vdelta2 gamma-delta T cells from the thymus. Receptor source: a child who underwent cardiac surgery and was recorded as healthy. Each CDR3 is given with its conserved first and last residue. Fields, in order: clone size, J gene, V gene, CDR3 protein. Some rows mark clone size as missing; the rest say once, few, many or name a class of expanded clone.

large,TRDJ1,TRDV1,CALGERFSGGIQYTDKLIF
.,TRDJ1,TRDV1,CALGGSLGAYTDKLIF
medium-sized,TRDJ1,TRAV38-2/DV8,CAYRRASSFLWGIRVSADKLIF
medium-sized,TRDJ1,TRAV38-2/DV8,CAYRSATSINTDKLIF
few,TRDJ1,TRDV1,CALGERGILPRSGALLIF
medium-sized,TRDJ1,TRDV1,CALGERIFGGSTDKLIF
medium-sized,TRDJ1,TRDV1,CALGELTGGFGADKLIF
few,TRDJ1,TRDV1,CALGELEVRSGGTQFHTDKLIF
medium-sized,TRDJ1,TRDV1,CALGELRRQPVLGDTSPKLIF
large,TRDJ1,TRDV1,CALGEPDSGGYAPPPFGTDKLIF
medium-sized,TRDJ1,TRDV1,CALGDPPAFQFSGGCEADKLIF
few,TRDJ1,TRDV1,CALGEPGGYDTKLIF
medium-sized,TRDJ1,TRDV1,CALGEPNRQPSCYTDKLIF
medium-sized,TRDJ1,TRDV1,CALGGIPSFPNLLGKKYTDKLIF
medium-sized,TRDJ1,TRAV23/DV6,CAVDHPGGVCTGGYFWTDKLIF
medium-sized,TRDJ1,TRDV1,CALGVLVSYASTGGSPYTDKLIF
medium-sized,TRDJ1,TRDV1,CALGVPRPSYKGIGTDKLIF
medium-sized,TRDJ1,TRAV36/DV7,CAVDRGYRGWRPDKLIF
large,TRDJ1,TRDV1,CALGGGLPALRRKFRLIF
medium-sized,TRDJ1,TRDV1,CALGVPSYSGREYTDKLIF
.,TRDJ1,TRDV3,CALLEVDTDKLIF
medium-sized,TRDJ1,TRDV1,CALGEALGGTSHVGDYTDKLIF
medium-sized,TRDJ1,TRDV1,CALGDPHSLMGDLYTDKLIF
medium-sized,TRDJ1,TRDV1,CALGQLVALLPAGGYYPEYTDKLIF
medium-sized,TRDJ1,TRAV36/DV7,CAVRHLHTGGYVTDKLIF
large,TRDJ1,TRDV3,CAFLGLSLRPKRTGDATDKLIF
few,TRDJ1,TRDV3,CASQNSTTGLGLERYTDKLIF
.,TRDJ4,TRDV1,CALNPLTFLPSRHWGIREFSRPLIF
large,TRDJ1,TRDV3,CALHLRREYFGLLLGDTWTDKLIF
medium-sized,TRDJ1,TRDV1,CALGELGAYWGDVGADKLIF
.,TRDJ1,TRDV1,CALGEGVPPPYWGIRDRADKLIF
medium-sized,TRDJ1,TRDV1,CALGEDFLCARGIVYTDKLIF
large,TRDJ1,TRDV2,CACDTAIREYTDKLIF
medium-sized,TRDJ1,TRAV29/DV5,CAASTSHRDTGVLAESDKLIF
medium-sized,TRDJ1,TRDV1,CALGELVPSNLLLGDTRGKLIF
.,TRDJ1,TRDV1,CALGEVGVRHSYTDKLIF
medium-sized,TRDJ1,TRDV1,CALGSLGASTSGGGYASKLIF
medium-sized,TRDJ1,TRDV1,CALGESSPTGGSFTDKLIF
medium-sized,TRDJ1,TRDV1,CALGEPPTVGDEGLIF
medium-sized,TRDJ1,TRDV1,CALGDLTPLGGIRLDTDKLIF
medium-sized,TRDJ4,TRDV1,CALGDLGTSPGGGLVRPLIF
.,TRDJ1,TRDV1,CALGDLRDSALCWGIPHTDKLIF
medium-sized,TRDJ2,TRDV1,CALGGFSYEAGESIALTAQLFF
medium-sized,TRDJ1,TRDV1,CALGELPATRGSRYTDKLIF
medium-sized,TRDJ1,TRDV1,CALGELGNPPWYGGYANFASDKLIF
medium-sized,TRDJ1,TRDV1,CALGELKTLPRTGGPNDTDKLIF